This T cell receptor (beta chain) was sequenced for a study of blood T cell repertoires in COVID-19. Across the study: Samples taken during acute and convalescent COVID-19 were collected in the United States, Italy and Spain. The analysed material was cDNA or gDNA that came from T cells, B-cell-depleted T cells, or PBMCs.

Methods used by the authors: Cell counts per sample came from amplifying reference gene primers. Measured with immunoSEQ multiplex PCR; TCRdb has only the in-frame clones, and not every one. Clone size and the V and J calls come from that table; the DNA yielded D and trimming. Of 65,000 to 85,000 clones listed, around 76% are singletons. The CDR3 runs to 14 residues. Trimming took off 0 bases at V and 6 bases at J, with 12 bases between the two ends. Germline CDR1 and CDR2: MNHEY and SVGAGI. The source of this sequence is a human donor in a cohort sampled during active COVID-19. The chain carries TRBV6-5 and TRBJ2-7, with a tentative D call TRBD2 (7 bases). Source material: peripheral blood. The CDR3 region has the DNA TGTGCCAGCAGTTACTCGCAGGGAGGGGGCGAGCAGTACTTC. This codes for CASSYSQGGGEQYF.